This TCR beta chain was sequenced in a study of OX40 agonist ivuxolimab in advanced cancers. The overall study: Six ivuxolimab dose levels, 0.01 to 10 mg/kg, were given intravenously every 2 weeks. Three patients got partial responses; one had hepatocellular carcinoma and two had cutaneous melanoma.

Some clones are missing from TCRdb's copy, which holds only in-frame ones; the method was immunoSEQ multiplex PCR. The sample carries about 10,000 clones, approximately 63% recorded once. This CDR3 contains 15 residues. Trimming took 1 base from V and 3 from J, leaving 13 bases between them. Germline lookup yields CDR1 LNHNV and CDR2 YYDKDF (reference sequence). The sequencing used CD4+ or CD8+ T cells sorted from blood, collected in a trial of the OX40 agonist ivuxolimab. The chain uses TRBV15 and TRBJ2-7, with D tentatively TRBD1 or TRBD2 (5 bases each). This clonotype originated in an adult with an advanced solid tumor such as melanoma, head and neck, liver or kidney cancer. As DNA, the CDR3 is TGTGCCACCAGCAGAGGCCGGGACGGATTCTACGAGCAGTACTTC. Its protein product is CATSRGRDGFYEQYF.